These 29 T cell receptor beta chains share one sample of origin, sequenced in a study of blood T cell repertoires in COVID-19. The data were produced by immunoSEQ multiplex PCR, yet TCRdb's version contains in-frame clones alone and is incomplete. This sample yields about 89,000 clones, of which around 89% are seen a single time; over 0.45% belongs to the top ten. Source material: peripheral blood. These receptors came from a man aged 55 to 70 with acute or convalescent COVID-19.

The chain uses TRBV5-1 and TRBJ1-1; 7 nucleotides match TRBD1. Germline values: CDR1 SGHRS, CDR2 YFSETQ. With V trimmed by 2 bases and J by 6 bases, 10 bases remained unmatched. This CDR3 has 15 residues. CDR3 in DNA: TGCGCCAGCAGCTTTGCAGGGGGGTATGAGGCTGAAGCTTTCTTT. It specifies CASSFAGGYEAEAFF.

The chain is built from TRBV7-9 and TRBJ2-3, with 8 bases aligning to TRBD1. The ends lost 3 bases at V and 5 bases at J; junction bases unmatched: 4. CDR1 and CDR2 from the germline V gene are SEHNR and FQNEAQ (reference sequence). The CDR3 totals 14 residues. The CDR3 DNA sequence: TGTGCCAGCAGCTTCCGACAGGGGATAGATACGCAGTATTTT. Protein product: CASSFRQGIDTQYF. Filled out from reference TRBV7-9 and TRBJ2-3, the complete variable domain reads DTGVSQNPRHKITKRGQNVTFRCDPISEHNRLYWYRQTLGQGPEFLTYFQNEAQLEKSRLLSDRFSAERPKGSFSTLEIQRTEQGDSAMYLCASSFRQGIDTQYFGPGTRLTVL.

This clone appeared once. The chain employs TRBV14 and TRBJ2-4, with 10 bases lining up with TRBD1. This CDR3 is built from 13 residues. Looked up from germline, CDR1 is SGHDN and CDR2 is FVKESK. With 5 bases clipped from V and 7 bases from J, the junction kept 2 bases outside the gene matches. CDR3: CASSLGQGNIQYF. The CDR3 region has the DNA TGTGCCAGCAGCTTGGGACAGGGGAACATTCAGTACTTC. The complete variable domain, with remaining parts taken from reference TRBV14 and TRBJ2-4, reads EAGVTQFPSHSVIEKGQTVTLRCDPISGHDNLYWYRRVMGKEIKFLLHFVKESKQDESGMPNNRFLAERTGGTYSTLKVQPAELEDSGVYFCASSLGQGNIQYFGAGTRLSVL.

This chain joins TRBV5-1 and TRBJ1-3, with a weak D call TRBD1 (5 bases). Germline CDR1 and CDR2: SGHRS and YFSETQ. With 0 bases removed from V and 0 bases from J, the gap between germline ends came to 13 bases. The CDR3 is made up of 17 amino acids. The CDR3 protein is CASSLDGLGVSGNTIYF. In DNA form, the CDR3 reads TGCGCCAGCAGCTTGGACGGGTTAGGGGTCTCTGGAAACACCATATATTTT. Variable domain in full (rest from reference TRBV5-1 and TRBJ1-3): KAGVTQTPRYLIKTRGQQVTLSCSPISGHRSVSWYQQTPGQGLQFLFEYFSETQRNKGNFPGRFSGRQFSNSRSEMNVSTLELGDSALYLCASSLDGLGVSGNTIYFGEGSWLTVV.

The CDR3 loop is CASSRGPRGGNTEAFF. CDR3 DNA sequence: TGCGCCAGCAGTAGGGGCCCTAGGGGTGGGAACACTGAAGCTTTCTTT. The J gene is TRBJ1-1, the V gene TRBV10-2; possible D gene TRBD1, 5 bases. The CDR3 loop spans 16 amino acids. In germline, CDR1 is WSHSY, CDR2 SAAADI. Trimming pared 5 bases from V and 1 base from J, leaving 17 bases between.

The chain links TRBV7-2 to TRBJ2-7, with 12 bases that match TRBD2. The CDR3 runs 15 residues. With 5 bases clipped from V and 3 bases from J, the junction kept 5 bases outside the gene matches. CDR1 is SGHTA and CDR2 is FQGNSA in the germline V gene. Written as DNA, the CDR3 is TGTGCCAGCAGCACCCGACTAGCGGGAGTCTACGAGCAGTACTTC. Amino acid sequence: CASSTRLAGVYEQYF.

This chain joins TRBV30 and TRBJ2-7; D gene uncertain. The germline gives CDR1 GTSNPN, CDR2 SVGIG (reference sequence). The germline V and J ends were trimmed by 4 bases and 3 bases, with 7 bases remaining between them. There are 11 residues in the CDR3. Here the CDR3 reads CAWTSGYEQYF. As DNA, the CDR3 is TGTGCCTGGACTTCAGGCTACGAGCAGTACTTC.

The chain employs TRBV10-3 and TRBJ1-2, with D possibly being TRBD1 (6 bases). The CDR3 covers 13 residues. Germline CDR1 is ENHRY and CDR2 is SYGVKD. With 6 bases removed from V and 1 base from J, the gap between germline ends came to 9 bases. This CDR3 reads CAIRVDSNYGYTF. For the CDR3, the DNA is TGTGCCATCAGGGTGGACAGTAACTATGGCTACACCTTC.

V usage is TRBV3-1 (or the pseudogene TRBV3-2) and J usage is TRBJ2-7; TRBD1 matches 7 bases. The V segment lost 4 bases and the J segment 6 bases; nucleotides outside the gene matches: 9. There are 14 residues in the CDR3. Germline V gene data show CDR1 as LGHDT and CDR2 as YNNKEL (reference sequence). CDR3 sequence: CASSRGTVRGEQYF. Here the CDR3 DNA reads TGTGCCAGCAGCCGTGGGACAGTTCGGGGCGAGCAGTACTTC.

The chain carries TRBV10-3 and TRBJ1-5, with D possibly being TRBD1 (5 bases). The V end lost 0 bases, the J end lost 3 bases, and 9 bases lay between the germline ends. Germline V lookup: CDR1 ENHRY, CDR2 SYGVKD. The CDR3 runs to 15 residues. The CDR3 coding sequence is TGTGCCATCAGTGAGTCGGGGCAGTACAATCAGCCCCAGCATTTT. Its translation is CAISESGQYNQPQHF.

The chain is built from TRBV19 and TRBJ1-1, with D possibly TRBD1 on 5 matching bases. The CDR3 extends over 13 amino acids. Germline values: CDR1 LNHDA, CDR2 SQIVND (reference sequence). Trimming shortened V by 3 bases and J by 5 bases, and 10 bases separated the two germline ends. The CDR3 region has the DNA TGTGCCAGTAGTATTCGGGGGGAAACTGAAGCTTTCTTT. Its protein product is CASSIRGETEAFF. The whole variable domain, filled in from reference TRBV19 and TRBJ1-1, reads DGGITQSPKYLFRKEGQNVTLSCEQNLNHDAMYWYRQDPGQGLRLIYYSQIVNDFQKGDIAEGYSVSREKKESFPLTVTSAQKNPTAFYLCASSIRGETEAFFGQGTRLTVV.

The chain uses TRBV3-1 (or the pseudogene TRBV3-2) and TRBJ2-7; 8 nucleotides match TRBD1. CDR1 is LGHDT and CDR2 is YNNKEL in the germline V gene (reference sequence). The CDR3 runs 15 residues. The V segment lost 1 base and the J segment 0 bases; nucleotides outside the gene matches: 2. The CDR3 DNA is TGTGCCAGCAGCCAAGCAGGGGGCGTCTCCTACGAGCAGTACTTC. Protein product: CASSQAGGVSYEQYF.

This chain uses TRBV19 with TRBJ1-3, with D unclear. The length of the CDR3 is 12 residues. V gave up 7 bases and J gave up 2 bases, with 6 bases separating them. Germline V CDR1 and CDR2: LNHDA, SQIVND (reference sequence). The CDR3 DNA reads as TGTGCCAGTACGCAGGCTGGAAACACCATATATTTT. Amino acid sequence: CASTQAGNTIYF.

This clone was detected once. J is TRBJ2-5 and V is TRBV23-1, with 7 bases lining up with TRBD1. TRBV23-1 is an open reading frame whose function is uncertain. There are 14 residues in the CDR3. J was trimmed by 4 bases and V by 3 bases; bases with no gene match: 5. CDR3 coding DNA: TGCGCCAGCAGTCACCCGGGACAGAGAGAGACCCAGTACTTC. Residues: CASSHPGQRETQYF.

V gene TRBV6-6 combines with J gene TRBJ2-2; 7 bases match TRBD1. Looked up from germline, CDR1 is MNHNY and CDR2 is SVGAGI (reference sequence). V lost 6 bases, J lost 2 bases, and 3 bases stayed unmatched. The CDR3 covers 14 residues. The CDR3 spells CASSGTANTGELFF. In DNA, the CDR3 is TGTGCCAGCAGCGGGACAGCTAACACCGGGGAGCTGTTTTTT.

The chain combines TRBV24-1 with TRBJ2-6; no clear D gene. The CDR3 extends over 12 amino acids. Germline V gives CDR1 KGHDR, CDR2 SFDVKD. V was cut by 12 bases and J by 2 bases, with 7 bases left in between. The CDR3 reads CASSAGANVLTF. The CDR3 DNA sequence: TGTGCCTCCTCAGCTGGGGCCAACGTCCTGACTTTC.

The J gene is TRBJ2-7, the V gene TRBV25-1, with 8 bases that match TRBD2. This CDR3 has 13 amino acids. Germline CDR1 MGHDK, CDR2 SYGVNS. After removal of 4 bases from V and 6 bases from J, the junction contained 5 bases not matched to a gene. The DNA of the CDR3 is TGTGCCAGCAGTGGGGGACTAGTCCTCGAGCAGTACTTC. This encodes CASSGGLVLEQYF.

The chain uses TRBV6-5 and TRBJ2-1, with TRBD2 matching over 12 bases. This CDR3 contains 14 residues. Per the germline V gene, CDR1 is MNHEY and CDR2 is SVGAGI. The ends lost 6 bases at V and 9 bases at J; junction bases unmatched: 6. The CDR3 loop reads CASRTSGSGIEQFF. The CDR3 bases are TGTGCCAGCAGGACTAGCGGGAGTGGAATTGAGCAGTTCTTC.

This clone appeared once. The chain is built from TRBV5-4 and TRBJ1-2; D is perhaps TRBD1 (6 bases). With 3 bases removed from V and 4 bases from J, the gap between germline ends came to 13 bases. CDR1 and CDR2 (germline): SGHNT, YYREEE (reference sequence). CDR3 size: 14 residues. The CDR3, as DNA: TGTGCCAGCAGCTCGGTCGCCAGGGGCTATGGCTACACCTTC. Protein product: CASSSVARGYGYTF.

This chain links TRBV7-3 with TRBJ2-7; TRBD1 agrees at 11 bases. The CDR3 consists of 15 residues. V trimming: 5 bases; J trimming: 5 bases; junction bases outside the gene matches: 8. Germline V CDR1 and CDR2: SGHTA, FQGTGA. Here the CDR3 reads CASSPGTGGVHEQYF. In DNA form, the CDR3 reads TGTGCCAGCAGCCCTGGGACAGGGGGTGTCCACGAGCAGTACTTC.

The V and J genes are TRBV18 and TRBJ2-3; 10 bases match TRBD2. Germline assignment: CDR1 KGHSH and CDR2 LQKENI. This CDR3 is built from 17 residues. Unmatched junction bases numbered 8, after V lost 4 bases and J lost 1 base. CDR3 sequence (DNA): TGTGCCAGCTCACAGTCCGGACTAGCGGAGGGCACAGATACGCAGTATTTT. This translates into CASSQSGLAEGTDTQYF.

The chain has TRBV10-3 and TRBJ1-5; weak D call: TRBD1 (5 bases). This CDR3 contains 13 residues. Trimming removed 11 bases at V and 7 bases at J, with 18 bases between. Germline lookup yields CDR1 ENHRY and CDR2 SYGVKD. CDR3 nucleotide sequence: TGTGCCTCCCGGGCAGGGCCAGGACAGCCCCAGCATTTT. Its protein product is CASRAGPGQPQHF.

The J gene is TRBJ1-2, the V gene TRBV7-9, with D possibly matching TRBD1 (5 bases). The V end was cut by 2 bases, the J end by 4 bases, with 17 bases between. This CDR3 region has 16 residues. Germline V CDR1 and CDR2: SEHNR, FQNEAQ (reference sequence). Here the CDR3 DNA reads TGTGCCAGCAGCTTATATCCAGGGTTTAGCATCTATGGCTACACCTTC. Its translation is CASSLYPGFSIYGYTF.

The CDR3: CASSPIHRGENGYTF. The DNA of the CDR3 is TGTGCCAGCAGCCCCATACACAGGGGTGAGAATGGCTACACCTTC. The chain links TRBV6-6 to TRBJ1-2; 7 bases map to TRBD1. Looked up from germline, CDR1 is MNHNY and CDR2 is SVGAGI (reference sequence). This CDR3 is 15 amino acids long. After removal of 6 bases from V and 6 bases from J, the junction contained 13 bases not matched to a gene.

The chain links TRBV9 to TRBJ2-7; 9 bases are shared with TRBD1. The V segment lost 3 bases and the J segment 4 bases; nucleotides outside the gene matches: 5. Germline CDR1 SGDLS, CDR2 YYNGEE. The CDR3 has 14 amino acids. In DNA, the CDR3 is TGTGCCAGCAGCGCCGGGACAGGGATGTACGAGCAGTACTTC. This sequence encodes CASSAGTGMYEQYF.

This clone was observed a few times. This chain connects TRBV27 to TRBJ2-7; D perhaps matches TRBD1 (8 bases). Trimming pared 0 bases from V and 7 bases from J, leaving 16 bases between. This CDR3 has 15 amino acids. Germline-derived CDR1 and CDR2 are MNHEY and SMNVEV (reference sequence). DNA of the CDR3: TGTGCCAGCAGTTTATCGCGGGGGACAGGCGGAGAGCAGTACTTC. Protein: CASSLSRGTGGEQYF.

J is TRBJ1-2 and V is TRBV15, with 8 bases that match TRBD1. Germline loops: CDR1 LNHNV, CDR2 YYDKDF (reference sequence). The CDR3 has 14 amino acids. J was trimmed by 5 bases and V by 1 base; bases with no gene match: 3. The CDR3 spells CATSRGDRGYGYTF. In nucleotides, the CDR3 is TGTGCCACCAGCAGAGGTGACAGGGGTTATGGCTACACCTTC. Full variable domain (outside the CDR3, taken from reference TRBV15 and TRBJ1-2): DAMVIQNPRYQVTQFGKPVTLSCSQTLNHNVMYWYQQKSSQAPKLLFHYYDKDFNNEADTPDNFQSRRPNTSFCFLDIRSPGLGDTAMYLCATSRGDRGYGYTFGSGTRLTVV.

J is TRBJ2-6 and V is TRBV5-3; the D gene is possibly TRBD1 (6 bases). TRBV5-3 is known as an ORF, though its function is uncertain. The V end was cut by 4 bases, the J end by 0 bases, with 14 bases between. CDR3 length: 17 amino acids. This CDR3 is CARSMWTAHSGANVLTF. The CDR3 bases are TGTGCCAGAAGCATGTGGACAGCCCACTCTGGGGCCAACGTCCTGACTTTC.

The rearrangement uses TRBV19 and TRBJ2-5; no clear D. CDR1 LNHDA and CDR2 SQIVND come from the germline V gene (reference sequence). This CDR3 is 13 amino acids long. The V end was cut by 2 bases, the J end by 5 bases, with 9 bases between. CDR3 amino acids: CASSITVWETQYF. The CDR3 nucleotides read TGTGCCAGTAGTATAACAGTTTGGGAGACCCAGTACTTC. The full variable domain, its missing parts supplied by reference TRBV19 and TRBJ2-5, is DGGITQSPKYLFRKEGQNVTLSCEQNLNHDAMYWYRQDPGQGLRLIYYSQIVNDFQKGDIAEGYSVSREKKESFPLTVTSAQKNPTAFYLCASSITVWETQYFGPGTRLLVL.